This entry concerns a single TCR beta chain. This entry belongs to a study of shared T cell receptors in the human thymus. Looked up from germline, CDR1 is KGHSH and CDR2 is LQKENI. Deletions cut 2 bases from V and 5 bases from J, with 12 bases between. The CDR3 contains 15 residues. Sequencing was performed with immunoSEQ multiplex PCR; in TCRdb, only in-frame clones are kept and a portion is missing. In the table there are about 500,000 clones, about 80% of which are singletons. These data also formed part of another study, on human thymus T cells. Per that study: Thymic samples were excised during corrective heart operations.

The TCR originated in a boy in the first two years of life with a congenital heart defect. The chain uses TRBV18 and TRBJ2-2, with D unresolved. The sequencing sample was made of thymocytes. The CDR3 here is CASSPLERSTGELFF. The CDR3 DNA is TGTGCCAGCTCACCATTGGAGCGATCTACCGGGGAGCTGTTTTTT.